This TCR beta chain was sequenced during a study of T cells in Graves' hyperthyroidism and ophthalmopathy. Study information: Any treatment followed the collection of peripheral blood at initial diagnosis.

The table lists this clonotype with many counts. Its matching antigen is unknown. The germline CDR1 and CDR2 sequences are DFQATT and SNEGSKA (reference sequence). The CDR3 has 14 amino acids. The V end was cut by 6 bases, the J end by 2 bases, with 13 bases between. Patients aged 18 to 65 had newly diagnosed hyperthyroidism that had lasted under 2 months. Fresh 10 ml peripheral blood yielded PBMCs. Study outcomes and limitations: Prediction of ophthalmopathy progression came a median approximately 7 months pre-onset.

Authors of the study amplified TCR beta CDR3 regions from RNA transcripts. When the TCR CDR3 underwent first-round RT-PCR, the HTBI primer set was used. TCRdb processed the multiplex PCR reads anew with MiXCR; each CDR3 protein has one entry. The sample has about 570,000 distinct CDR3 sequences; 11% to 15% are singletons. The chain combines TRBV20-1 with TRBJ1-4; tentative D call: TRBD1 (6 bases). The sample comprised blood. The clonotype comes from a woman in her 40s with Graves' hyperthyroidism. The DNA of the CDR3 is TGCAGTGCCGAACAGGGTACGACTAATGAAAAACTGTTTTTT. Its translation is CSAEQGTTNEKLFF.